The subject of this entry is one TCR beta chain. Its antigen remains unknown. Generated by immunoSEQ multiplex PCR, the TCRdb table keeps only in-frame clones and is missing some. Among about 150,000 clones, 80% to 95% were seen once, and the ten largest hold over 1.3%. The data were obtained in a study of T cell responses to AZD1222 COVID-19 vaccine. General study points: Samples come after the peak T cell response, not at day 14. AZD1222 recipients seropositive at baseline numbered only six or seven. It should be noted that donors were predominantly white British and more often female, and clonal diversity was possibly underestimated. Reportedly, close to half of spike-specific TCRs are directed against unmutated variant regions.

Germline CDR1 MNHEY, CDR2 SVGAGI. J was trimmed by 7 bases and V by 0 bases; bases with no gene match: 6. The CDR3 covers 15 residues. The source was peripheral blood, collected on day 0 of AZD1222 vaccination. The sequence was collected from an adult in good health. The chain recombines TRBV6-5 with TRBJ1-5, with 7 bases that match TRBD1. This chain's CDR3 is CASSYSYRGLQPQHF. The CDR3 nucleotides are TGTGCCAGCAGTTACTCATACAGGGGTTTACAGCCCCAGCATTTT.